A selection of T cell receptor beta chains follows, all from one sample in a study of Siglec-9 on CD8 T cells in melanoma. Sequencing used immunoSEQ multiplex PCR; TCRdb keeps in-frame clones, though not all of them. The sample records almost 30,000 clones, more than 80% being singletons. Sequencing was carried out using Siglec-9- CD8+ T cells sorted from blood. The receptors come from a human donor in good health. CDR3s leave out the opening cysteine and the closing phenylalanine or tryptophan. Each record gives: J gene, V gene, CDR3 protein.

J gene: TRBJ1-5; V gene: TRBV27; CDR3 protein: ASSRTANQPQH
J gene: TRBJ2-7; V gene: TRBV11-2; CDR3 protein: ASSTGTGKQY
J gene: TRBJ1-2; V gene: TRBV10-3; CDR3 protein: AISEWEATEINYGYT
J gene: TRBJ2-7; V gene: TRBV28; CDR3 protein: ASSPTRSFHEQY
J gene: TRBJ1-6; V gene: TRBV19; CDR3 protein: ATGTGGLTLH
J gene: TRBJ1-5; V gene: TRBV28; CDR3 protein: ASSLTGTGHQPQH
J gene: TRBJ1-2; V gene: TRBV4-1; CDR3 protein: ASSQARDGRNYGYT
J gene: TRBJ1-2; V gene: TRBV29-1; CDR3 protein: SLRGRKGYT
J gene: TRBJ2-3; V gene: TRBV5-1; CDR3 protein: ASSQAHFLDTQY
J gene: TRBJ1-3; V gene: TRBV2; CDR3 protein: ASSGRETKTSGNTIY
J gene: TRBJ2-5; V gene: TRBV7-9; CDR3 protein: ASRTGTSGKETQY
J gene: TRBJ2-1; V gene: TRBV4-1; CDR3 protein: ASSPSRPTEQF
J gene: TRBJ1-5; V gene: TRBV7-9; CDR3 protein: ASSFVGLGQPQH
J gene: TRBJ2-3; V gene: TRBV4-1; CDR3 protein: ASSQVTEVDTQY
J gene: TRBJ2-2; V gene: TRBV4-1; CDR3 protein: ASSQPPWVAGDHGELF
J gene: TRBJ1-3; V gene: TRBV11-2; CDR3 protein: ASTPTLGNTIY
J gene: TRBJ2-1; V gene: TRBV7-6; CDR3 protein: ASSISGGLYNEQF
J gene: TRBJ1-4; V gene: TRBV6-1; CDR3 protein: ASSEGWWQFSEKLF
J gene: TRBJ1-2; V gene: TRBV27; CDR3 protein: ASSSIRQNPNYGYT
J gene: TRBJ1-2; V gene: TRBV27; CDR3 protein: ASSLEGKGDYT
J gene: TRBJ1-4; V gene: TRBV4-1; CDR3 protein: ASSQTPDREFEKLF
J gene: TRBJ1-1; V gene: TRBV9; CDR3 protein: ASSRGETEAF
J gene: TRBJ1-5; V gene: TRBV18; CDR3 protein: ASSPLGAYSNQPQH
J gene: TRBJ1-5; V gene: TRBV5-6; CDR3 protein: ASSLAGNQPQH
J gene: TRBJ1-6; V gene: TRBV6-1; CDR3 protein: ASRDWDSNNSPLH
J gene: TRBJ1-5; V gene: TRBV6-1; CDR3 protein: ASSEEVSWNQPQH
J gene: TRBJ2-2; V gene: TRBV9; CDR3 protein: ASSSRTPNTGELF
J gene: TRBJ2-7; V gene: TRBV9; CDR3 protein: ASSAGQNHAYEQY
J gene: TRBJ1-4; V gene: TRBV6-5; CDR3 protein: ASSYLRGANEKLF
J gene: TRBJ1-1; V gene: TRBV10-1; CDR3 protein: ASSRQGMNTEAF
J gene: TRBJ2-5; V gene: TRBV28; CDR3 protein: ASNSQGSWVETQY
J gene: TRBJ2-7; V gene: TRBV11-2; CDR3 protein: ASSFSFEQY
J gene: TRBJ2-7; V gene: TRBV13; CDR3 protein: ASSRTGTDFYEQY
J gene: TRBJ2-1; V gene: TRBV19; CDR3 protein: ASHPGGINEQF
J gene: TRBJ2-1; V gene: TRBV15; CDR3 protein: ATSRDRGPNEQF
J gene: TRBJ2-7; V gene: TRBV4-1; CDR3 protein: ASSQALWAGSQDEQY
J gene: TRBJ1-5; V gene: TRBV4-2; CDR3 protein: ASSQGRQGNQPQH
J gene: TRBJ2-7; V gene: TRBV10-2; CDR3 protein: ASSESSRTGPSYEQY
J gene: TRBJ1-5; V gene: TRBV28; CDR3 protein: ASITWGDWSQH
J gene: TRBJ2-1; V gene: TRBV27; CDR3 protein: ASSLIPSGRRDEQF
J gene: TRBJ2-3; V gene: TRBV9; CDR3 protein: ASTMGWGSDTQY
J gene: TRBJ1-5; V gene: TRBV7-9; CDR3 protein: ASSSAGGSLPQH